These T cell receptor beta chains were read from a single sample in a study of blood T cell repertoires in COVID-19. The repertoire was sequenced with immunoSEQ multiplex PCR; TCRdb's copy has only in-frame clones and lacks some. The sample shows approximately 200,000 clones, about 87% of them seen only once. Material: peripheral blood. These receptors all stem from a man aged 55 to 70 who had recovered from COVID-19. Both conserved end residues are part of each CDR3. Each record gives: V gene, D gene, J gene, clone size, CDR3 DNA, CDR3 protein. The D gene is left open where the match is weak. The size entry is marked missing in some rows and otherwise reads once, few, many or a size class.

V: TRBV11-2
D: TRBD1
J: TRBJ1-6
size: NA
DNA: TGTGCCAGCAGCTGGGACAGGGAATCCTATAATTCACCCCTCCACTTT
CDR3: CASSWDRESYNSPLHF

V: TRBV7-2
D: TRBD2
J: TRBJ2-7
size: NA
DNA: TGTGCCAGCAGCGTATTCTCTAGCGGGGGGCCGCCGTACGAGCAGTACTTC
CDR3: CASSVFSSGGPPYEQYF

V: TRBV11-2
D: TRBD2
J: TRBJ2-7
size: NA
DNA: TGTGCCAGCAGCTTACTTCGACTAGCGGGAGGGCTTTGGGACTACGAGCAGTACTTC
CDR3: CASSLLRLAGGLWDYEQYF

V: TRBV5-1
D: TRBD1
J: TRBJ1-2
size: NA
DNA: TGCGCCAGCAGCTTGGGGGGACAGGCGAACGATGGCTACACCTTC
CDR3: CASSLGGQANDGYTF

V: TRBV6-5
D: TRBD1
J: TRBJ1-5
size: NA
DNA: TGTGCCAGCAGTAACCAGGGGGCTTCAGATCAGCCCCAGCATTTT
CDR3: CASSNQGASDQPQHF

V: TRBV5-4
D: TRBD2
J: TRBJ2-1
size: NA
DNA: TGTGCCAGCAACGCCGGGGGGAGACACAATGAGCAGTTCTTC
CDR3: CASNAGGRHNEQFF

V: TRBV27
D: NA
J: TRBJ1-5
size: NA
DNA: TGTGCCAGCAGATCACGAAATATCGGGCCCCAGCATTTT
CDR3: CASRSRNIGPQHF

V: TRBV10-1
D: NA
J: TRBJ2-2
size: NA
DNA: TGCGCCAGCAGGCAGGAAGGCACCGGGGAGCTGTTTTTT
CDR3: CASRQEGTGELFF

V: TRBV20-1
D: NA
J: TRBJ2-1
size: NA
DNA: TGCAGTGCTAGTCACGGGAATGAGCAGTTCTTC
CDR3: CSASHGNEQFF

V: TRBV3-1/TRBV3-2
D: NA
J: TRBJ1-1
size: NA
DNA: TGTGCCAGCAGCCCCCGAGGAAACTTGGGCACTGAAGCTTTCTTT
CDR3: CASSPRGNLGTEAFF

V: TRBV6-2/TRBV6-3
D: NA
J: TRBJ1-4
size: NA
DNA: TGTGCCAGCAGTTACCCCTCTCGTGGGGCGGCAGCAACTAATGAAAAACTGTTTTTT
CDR3: CASSYPSRGAAATNEKLFF

V: TRBV2
D: TRBD1
J: TRBJ1-6
size: NA
DNA: TGTGCCAGCAGCGAACAGGGGGCGGGTCCCCTCCACTTT
CDR3: CASSEQGAGPLHF

V: TRBV9
D: NA
J: TRBJ1-6
size: NA
DNA: TGTGCCAGCGGCGGAGGGATAACAGTTAATTCACCCCTCCACTTT
CDR3: CASGGGITVNSPLHF

V: TRBV6-5
D: TRBD2
J: TRBJ2-3
size: NA
DNA: TGTGCCAGCAGTTACTCGCCTAGCGGGGCAGCAGATACGCAGTATTTT
CDR3: CASSYSPSGAADTQYF

V: TRBV19
D: NA
J: TRBJ1-1
size: NA
DNA: TGTGCCAGTAGTATAAGGGGCGGTGAAGCTTTCTTT
CDR3: CASSIRGGEAFF

V: TRBV7-9
D: TRBD1
J: TRBJ1-3
size: NA
DNA: TGTGCCAGCAGTAGACAGGGGAAAACTGGAAACACCATATATTTT
CDR3: CASSRQGKTGNTIYF

V: TRBV9
D: NA
J: TRBJ1-2
size: NA
DNA: TGTGCCAGCAGCGACCGGGGGAGGGGAGGCTACACCTTC
CDR3: CASSDRGRGGYTF

V: TRBV19
D: TRBD1
J: TRBJ1-5
size: NA
DNA: TGTGCCAGTAGTATAGCTCGGGGACAGGGGCTGGGATGGCCCCAGCATTTT
CDR3: CASSIARGQGLGWPQHF

V: TRBV19
D: NA
J: TRBJ1-5
size: NA
DNA: TGTGCCAGTAGTTCGGGAAGCAATCAGCCCCAGCATTTT
CDR3: CASSSGSNQPQHF

V: TRBV7-9
D: NA
J: TRBJ2-6
size: once
DNA: TGTGCCAGCGAAAGGGGGGGCGGCAACGTCCTGACTTTC
CDR3: CASERGGGNVLTF

V: TRBV19
D: NA
J: TRBJ1-5
size: NA
DNA: TGTGCCAGTACCGTGGGACATAGAGATCAGCCCCAGCATTTT
CDR3: CASTVGHRDQPQHF

V: TRBV5-1
D: NA
J: TRBJ2-1
size: NA
DNA: TGCGCCAGCCGCCCCCCTACAGGGTTCAATGAGCAGTTCTTC
CDR3: CASRPPTGFNEQFF

V: TRBV30
D: NA
J: TRBJ1-2
size: NA
DNA: TGTGCCTGGAGTGTACCGGGGAAGCCCCATGGCTACACCTTC
CDR3: CAWSVPGKPHGYTF

V: TRBV2
D: TRBD2
J: TRBJ2-5
size: NA
DNA: TGTGCCAGCAGTCTCACTAGCGGGGGGATAGAGACCCAGTACTTC
CDR3: CASSLTSGGIETQYF

V: TRBV5-1
D: NA
J: TRBJ2-7
size: NA
DNA: TGCGCCAGCAGCTTGGGTAGTAGCTCCTACGAGCAGTACTTC
CDR3: CASSLGSSSYEQYF

V: TRBV19
D: TRBD2
J: TRBJ2-1
size: NA
DNA: TGTGCCAGTAGTCAGAGGACTAGCGGAGCTTTCCAGTTCTTC
CDR3: CASSQRTSGAFQFF

V: TRBV7-2
D: NA
J: TRBJ1-2
size: NA
DNA: TGTGCCAGCAGCTTAGTACGTCCACCAGGGAATGGCTACACCTTC
CDR3: CASSLVRPPGNGYTF

V: TRBV29-1
D: TRBD1
J: TRBJ1-1
size: NA
DNA: TGCAGCGTTGCCGACAGGGTCAACACTGAAGCTTTCTTT
CDR3: CSVADRVNTEAFF

V: TRBV5-4
D: TRBD1
J: TRBJ1-2
size: few
DNA: TGTGCCAGCAGTAGGACAGGGGACTATGGCTACACCTTC
CDR3: CASSRTGDYGYTF

V: TRBV30
D: TRBD1
J: TRBJ1-6
size: once
DNA: TGTGCCTGGGGAATTGGGACAGGCTATAATTCACCCCTCCACTTT
CDR3: CAWGIGTGYNSPLHF

V: TRBV7-3
D: TRBD2
J: TRBJ2-2
size: NA
DNA: TGTGCCAGCAGCCCGGGGGGTAAAACCGGGGAGCTGTTTTTT
CDR3: CASSPGGKTGELFF

V: TRBV5-4
D: TRBD1
J: TRBJ1-2
size: few
DNA: TGTGCCAGCAGATTCGGGACAGGGGATGGCTACACCTTC
CDR3: CASRFGTGDGYTF

V: TRBV11-2
D: NA
J: TRBJ1-4
size: once
DNA: TGTGCCAGCAGCTTCTGGTCGGGGTCCGGTGAAAAACTGTTTTTT
CDR3: CASSFWSGSGEKLFF

V: TRBV10-3
D: NA
J: TRBJ2-1
size: NA
DNA: TGTGCCATCAGTAGAACGGGGGAAGAGCAGTTCTTC
CDR3: CAISRTGEEQFF

V: TRBV6-5
D: TRBD1
J: TRBJ2-2
size: NA
DNA: TGTGCCAGCAGTTACCGCCGGACAGGGGGTCCCGGGGAGCTGTTTTTT
CDR3: CASSYRRTGGPGELFF

V: TRBV5-1
D: NA
J: TRBJ2-3
size: NA
DNA: TGCGCCAGCAGCTTGGCCCCAGGGGGCACAGATACGCAGTATTTT
CDR3: CASSLAPGGTDTQYF

V: TRBV9
D: TRBD1
J: TRBJ2-2
size: NA
DNA: TGTGCCAGCAGGCCTGGGACAGGGGTTACCGGGGAGCTGTTTTTT
CDR3: CASRPGTGVTGELFF

V: TRBV29-1
D: NA
J: TRBJ1-5
size: once
DNA: TGCAGCGTTGTGGGGGGGGATGGGGGGCAGCCCCAGCATTTT
CDR3: CSVVGGDGGQPQHF

V: TRBV14
D: NA
J: TRBJ2-5
size: NA
DNA: TGTGCCAGCAGCCTTCTGGTAGGGGCCCAAGAGACCCAGTACTTC
CDR3: CASSLLVGAQETQYF

V: TRBV7-9
D: NA
J: TRBJ1-4
size: NA
DNA: TGTGCCAGCAGCAAAATACGAGGAGGGCGAGGCGAAAAACTGTTTTTT
CDR3: CASSKIRGGRGEKLFF

V: TRBV18
D: TRBD1
J: TRBJ1-4
size: once
DNA: TGTGCCAGCTCACCAGGGCTCCGGGACAGGGATGAAAAACTGTTTTTT
CDR3: CASSPGLRDRDEKLFF